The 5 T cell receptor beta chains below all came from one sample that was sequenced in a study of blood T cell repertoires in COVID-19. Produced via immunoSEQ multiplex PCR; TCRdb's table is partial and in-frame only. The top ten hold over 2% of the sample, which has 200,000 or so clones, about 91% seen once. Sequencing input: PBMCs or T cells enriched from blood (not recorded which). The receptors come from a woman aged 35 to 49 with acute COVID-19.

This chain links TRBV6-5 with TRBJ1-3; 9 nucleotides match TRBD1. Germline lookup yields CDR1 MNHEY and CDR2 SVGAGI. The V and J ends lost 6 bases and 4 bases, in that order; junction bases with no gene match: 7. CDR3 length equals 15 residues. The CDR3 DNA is TGTGCCAGCAGCCCGCGGACAGGGGAAGGAAACACCATATATTTT. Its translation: CASSPRTGEGNTIYF.

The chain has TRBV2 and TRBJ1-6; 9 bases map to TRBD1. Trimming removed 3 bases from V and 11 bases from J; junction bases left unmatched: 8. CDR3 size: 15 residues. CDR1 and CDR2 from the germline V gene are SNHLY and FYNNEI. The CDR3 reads CASSDRQGGLAPLHF. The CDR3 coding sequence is TGTGCCAGCAGTGATCGACAGGGGGGGTTGGCACCCCTCCACTTT.

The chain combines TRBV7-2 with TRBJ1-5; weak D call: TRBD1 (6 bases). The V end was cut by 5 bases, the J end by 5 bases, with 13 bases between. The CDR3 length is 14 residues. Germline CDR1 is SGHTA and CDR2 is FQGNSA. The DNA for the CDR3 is TGTGCCAGCAGCCCGGGACAATTACATCAGCCCCAGCATTTT. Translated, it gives CASSPGQLHQPQHF.

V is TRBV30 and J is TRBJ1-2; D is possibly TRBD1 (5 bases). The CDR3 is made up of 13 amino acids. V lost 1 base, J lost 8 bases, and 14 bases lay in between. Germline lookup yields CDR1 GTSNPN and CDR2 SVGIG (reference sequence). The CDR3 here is CAWSETASWGYTF. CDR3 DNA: TGTGCCTGGAGTGAGACAGCCAGTTGGGGCTACACCTTC.

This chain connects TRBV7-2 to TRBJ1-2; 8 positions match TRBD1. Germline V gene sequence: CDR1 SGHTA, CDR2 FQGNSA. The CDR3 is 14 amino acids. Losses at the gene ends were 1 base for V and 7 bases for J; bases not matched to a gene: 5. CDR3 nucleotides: TGTGCCAGCAGCTTAGGACAGGGGAGCGGTGGCTACACCTTC. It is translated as CASSLGQGSGGYTF.